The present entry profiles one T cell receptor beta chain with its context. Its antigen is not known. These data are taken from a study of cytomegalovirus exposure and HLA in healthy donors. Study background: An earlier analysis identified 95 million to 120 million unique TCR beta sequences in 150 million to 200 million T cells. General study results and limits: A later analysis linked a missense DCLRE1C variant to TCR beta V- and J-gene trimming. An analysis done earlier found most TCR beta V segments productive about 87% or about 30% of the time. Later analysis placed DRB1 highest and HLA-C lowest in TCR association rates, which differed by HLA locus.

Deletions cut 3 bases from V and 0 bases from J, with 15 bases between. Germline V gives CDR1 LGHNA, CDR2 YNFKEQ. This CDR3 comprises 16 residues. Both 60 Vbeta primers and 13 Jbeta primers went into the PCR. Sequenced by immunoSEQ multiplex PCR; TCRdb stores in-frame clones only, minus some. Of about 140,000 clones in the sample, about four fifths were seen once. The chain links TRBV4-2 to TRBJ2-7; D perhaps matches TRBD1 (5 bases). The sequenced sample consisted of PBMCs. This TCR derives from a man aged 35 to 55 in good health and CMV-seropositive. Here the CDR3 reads CASSQLWGRRSYEQYF. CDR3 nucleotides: TGTGCCAGCAGCCAGCTCTGGGGCAGACGCTCCTACGAGCAGTACTTC.